A selection of T cell receptor beta chains follows, all from one sample in a study of cytomegalovirus exposure and HLA in healthy donors. The method was immunoSEQ multiplex PCR; TCRdb's version includes in-frame clones alone and lacks a portion of them. In the table there are 200,000 or so clones, roughly 80% of which are singletons. Sequenced input: PBMCs. The receptors derive from a boy aged 5-17 years in good health and CMV-seronegative. The CDR3 runs from the conserved cysteine through the conserved F or W. The D gene is left open where the match is weak. Some rows have no size entry. The others give once, few or many, or a class for an expanded clone.

d_call: -
clone_size: few
cdr3_length: 12
j_call: TRBJ2-1
v_call: TRBV28
cdr3_nt: TGTGCCAGCAGTTTGGGCGAGTTTGAGCAGTTCTTC
cdr3_aa: CASSLGEFEQFF

d_call: TRBD2
clone_size: -
cdr3_length: 15
j_call: TRBJ2-1
v_call: TRBV2
cdr3_nt: TGTGCCAGCAGACCGAGCGGGAGGGGTAACAATGAGCAGTTCTTC
cdr3_aa: CASRPSGRGNNEQFF

d_call: TRBD1
clone_size: few
cdr3_length: 12
j_call: TRBJ2-6
v_call: TRBV11-2
cdr3_nt: TGTGCCGTATCACAGGGGACCAACGTCCTGACTTTC
cdr3_aa: CAVSQGTNVLTF

d_call: -
clone_size: -
cdr3_length: 12
j_call: TRBJ1-2
v_call: TRBV7-8
cdr3_nt: TGTGCCAGCAGCCAAATTGCGGGTGGCTACACCTTC
cdr3_aa: CASSQIAGGYTF

d_call: -
clone_size: -
cdr3_length: 14
j_call: TRBJ1-6
v_call: TRBV7-9
cdr3_nt: TGTGCCAGCAGCTTATTAGCTAATAATTCACCCCTCCACTTT
cdr3_aa: CASSLLANNSPLHF

d_call: -
clone_size: -
cdr3_length: 12
j_call: TRBJ2-1
v_call: TRBV14
cdr3_nt: TGTGCCAGCAGCGCAGGGACTCGGGAGCAGTTCTTC
cdr3_aa: CASSAGTREQFF

d_call: TRBD2
clone_size: -
cdr3_length: 14
j_call: TRBJ2-3
v_call: TRBV30
cdr3_nt: TGTGCCTGGAGTCGGCTAGCGGCGACAGATACGCAGTATTTT
cdr3_aa: CAWSRLAATDTQYF

d_call: -
clone_size: -
cdr3_length: 12
j_call: TRBJ1-2
v_call: TRBV9
cdr3_nt: TGTGCCAGCAAGGGAGGTACGTCCGGCTACACCTTC
cdr3_aa: CASKGGTSGYTF

d_call: TRBD2
clone_size: -
cdr3_length: 16
j_call: TRBJ2-7
v_call: TRBV4-2
cdr3_nt: TGTGCCAGCAGCCAAGAAGGGACTAGAAGCTCCTACGAGCAGTACTTC
cdr3_aa: CASSQEGTRSSYEQYF

d_call: TRBD2
clone_size: once
cdr3_length: 17
j_call: TRBJ2-7
v_call: TRBV2
cdr3_nt: TGTGCCAGCAGTGAGGAGCCTAGCGGGACCAGGCCCTACGAGCAGTACTTC
cdr3_aa: CASSEEPSGTRPYEQYF

d_call: -
clone_size: -
cdr3_length: 13
j_call: TRBJ1-1
v_call: TRBV27
cdr3_nt: TGTGCCAGCAGTTTTATCTCGAGCACTGAAGCTTTCTTT
cdr3_aa: CASSFISSTEAFF

d_call: -
clone_size: -
cdr3_length: 14
j_call: TRBJ2-7
v_call: TRBV2
cdr3_nt: TGTGCCACGGGCCGTGGCGGGGTAACCTACGAGCAGTACTTC
cdr3_aa: CATGRGGVTYEQYF

d_call: -
clone_size: -
cdr3_length: 15
j_call: TRBJ1-5
v_call: TRBV7-2
cdr3_nt: TGTGCCAGCAGCTTCGGGGGAGGGAGCAATCAGCCCCAGCATTTT
cdr3_aa: CASSFGGGSNQPQHF

d_call: -
clone_size: -
cdr3_length: 14
j_call: TRBJ1-2
v_call: TRBV9
cdr3_nt: TGTGCCAGCAGCGTAGAGGGGTTGGACTATGGCTACACCTTC
cdr3_aa: CASSVEGLDYGYTF

d_call: TRBD2
clone_size: -
cdr3_length: 16
j_call: TRBJ2-1
v_call: TRBV28
cdr3_nt: TGTGCCAGCACTGTAACTAGCGGTATATCCTACAATGAGCAGTTCTTC
cdr3_aa: CASTVTSGISYNEQFF

d_call: -
clone_size: -
cdr3_length: 14
j_call: TRBJ2-1
v_call: TRBV5-6
cdr3_nt: TGTGCCAGCAGCCCGCGGGGGCCCTACAATGAGCAGTTCTTC
cdr3_aa: CASSPRGPYNEQFF